Below are 10 T cell receptor beta chains sequenced from a single sample in a study of cytomegalovirus exposure and HLA in healthy donors. This PCR relied on a set of 60 Vbeta primers and 13 Jbeta primers. Repertoires were generated with immunoSEQ multiplex PCR, while TCRdb's copy carries only in-frame clones and drops some. The sample lists under 150,000 clones; around three quarters were seen once. The sample consisted of PBMCs. These receptors came from a man aged 40-49 years in good health and CMV-seropositive.

The chain combines TRBV28 with TRBJ1-1; D gene uncertain. The CDR3 runs 12 residues. Germline CDR1 MDHEN, CDR2 SYDVKM. The V end lost 6 bases, the J end lost 9 bases, and 14 bases lay between the germline ends. Here the CDR3 reads CASRNLGIQAFF. CDR3 sequence (DNA): TGTGCCAGCAGGAATCTCGGGATCCAAGCTTTCTTT.

The rearrangement joins TRBV15 to TRBJ2-5, with TRBD1 identical over 10 bases. Germline V gene sequence: CDR1 LNHNV, CDR2 YYDKDF (reference sequence). The V segment lost 0 bases and the J segment 4 bases; nucleotides outside the gene matches: 5. This CDR3 comprises 16 residues. The chain's CDR3 is CATSRDPTGGGETQYF. In DNA, the CDR3 is TGTGCCACCAGCAGAGATCCGACAGGGGGCGGAGAGACCCAGTACTTC.

The chain links TRBV28 to TRBJ1-6, with TRBD1 identical over 7 bases. After removal of 5 bases from V and 1 base from J, the junction contained 8 bases not matched to a gene. The CDR3 length is 17 residues. From germline, CDR1 is MDHEN and CDR2 SYDVKM. The DNA for the CDR3 is TGTGCCAGCAGTCAATACAGGGGTGCATCCTATAATTCACCCCTCCACTTT. It codes for CASSQYRGASYNSPLHF.

This clone has more than one count but fewer than ten. The chain has TRBV7-9 and TRBJ2-2; 8 bases line up with TRBD1. Losses at the gene ends were 5 bases for V and 6 bases for J; bases not matched to a gene: 8. Germline CDR1 and CDR2: SEHNR and FQNEAQ (reference sequence). There are 15 residues in the CDR3. CDR3 coding DNA: TGTGCCAGCAGCCTCGACAGGGGATGGGCCGGGGAGCTGTTTTTT. Protein: CASSLDRGWAGELFF.

The J gene is TRBJ1-3, the V gene TRBV6-5; D unclear. Trimming cost V 8 bases and J 0 bases, with 11 bases left between them. The CDR3 extends over 14 amino acids. Germline V lookup: CDR1 MNHEY, CDR2 SVGAGI. DNA for the CDR3: TGTGCCAGCCACCGGGGTAGCTCTGGAAACACCATATATTTT. This sequence encodes CASHRGSSGNTIYF.

On this clone: One junction end does not reproduce the germline sequence, and a read error may be involved. V and J are TRBV7-7 and TRBJ2-5; 12 bases match TRBD2. CDR3 length: 16 amino acids. Per the germline V gene, CDR1 is SSHAT and CDR2 is FNYEAQ (reference sequence). The CDR3, as DNA: TGTGCTAGCAGCAACAAACTAGCGGGGGGAGGAGAGACCCAGTACTTC. Its translation: CASSNKLAGGGETQYF.

The chain is built from TRBV7-9 and TRBJ2-7; D might be TRBD2 (6 bases). In germline, CDR1 is SEHNR, CDR2 FQNEAQ (reference sequence). The ends were cut back, 5 bases at V and 6 bases at J, with 14 bases in the middle. CDR3 size: 13 residues. The CDR3 DNA reads TGTGCCAGCAGCCGCGGAGGGAGATCCGAGCAGTACTTC. Its translation is CASSRGGRSEQYF.

Here the CDR3 DNA reads TGTGCCAGCAGCCAAGCAGGATCCACTGAAGCTTTCTTT. Translated: CASSQAGSTEAFF. The chain carries TRBV14 and TRBJ1-1; no clear D gene. Germline loops: CDR1 SGHDN, CDR2 FVKESK. The CDR3 extends over 13 amino acids. V shed 1 base and J shed 4 bases, with 7 bases lying between them. Together with reference TRBV14 and TRBJ1-1, the CDR3 gives the full variable domain: EAGVTQFPSHSVIEKGQTVTLRCDPISGHDNLYWYRRVMGKEIKFLLHFVKESKQDESGMPNNRFLAERTGGTYSTLKVQPAELEDSGVYFCASSQAGSTEAFFGQGTRLTVV.

The chain links TRBV27 to TRBJ2-2, with a tentative D call TRBD1 (6 bases). The germline V gene encodes CDR1 MNHEY and CDR2 SMNVEV (reference sequence). CDR3 size: 15 residues. V was trimmed by 6 bases and J by 3 bases, leaving 14 bases between them. CDR3 amino acids: CASRATGYDTGELFF. CDR3 in DNA: TGTGCCAGCAGGGCAACAGGGTACGACACCGGGGAGCTGTTTTTT.

J is TRBJ1-2 and V is TRBV7-8; no reliable D call. V dropped 1 base and J dropped 2 bases, with 8 bases sitting between them. CDR1 is SGHVS, CDR2 FQNEAQ, per germline. The CDR3 spans 14 residues. The CDR3 DNA sequence: TGTGCCAGCAGCTTAGGCGGCCAGAACTATGGCTACACCTTC. It codes for CASSLGGQNYGYTF.